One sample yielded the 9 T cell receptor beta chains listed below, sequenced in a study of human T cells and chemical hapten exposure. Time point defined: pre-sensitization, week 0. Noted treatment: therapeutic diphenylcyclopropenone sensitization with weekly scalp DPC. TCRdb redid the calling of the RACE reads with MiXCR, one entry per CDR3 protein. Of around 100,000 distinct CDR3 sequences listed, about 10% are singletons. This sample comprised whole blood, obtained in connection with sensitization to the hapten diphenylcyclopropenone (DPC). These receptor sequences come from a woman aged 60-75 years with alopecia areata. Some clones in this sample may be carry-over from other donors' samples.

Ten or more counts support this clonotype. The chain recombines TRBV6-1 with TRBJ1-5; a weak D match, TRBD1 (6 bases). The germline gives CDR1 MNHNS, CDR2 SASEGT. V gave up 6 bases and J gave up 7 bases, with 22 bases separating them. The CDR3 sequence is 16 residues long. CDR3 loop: CASSAPTGGARQPQHF. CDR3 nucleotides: TGTGCCAGCAGCGCTCCCACTGGGGGGGCCCGGCAGCCCCAGCATTTT.

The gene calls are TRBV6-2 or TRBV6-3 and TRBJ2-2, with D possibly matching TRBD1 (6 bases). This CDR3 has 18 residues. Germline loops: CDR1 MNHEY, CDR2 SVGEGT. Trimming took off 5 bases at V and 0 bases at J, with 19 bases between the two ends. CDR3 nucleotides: TGTGCCAGCAGTCTAGTGGGCAGGGGACGGTCGAACACCGGGGAGCTGTTTTTT. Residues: CASSLVGRGRSNTGELFF.

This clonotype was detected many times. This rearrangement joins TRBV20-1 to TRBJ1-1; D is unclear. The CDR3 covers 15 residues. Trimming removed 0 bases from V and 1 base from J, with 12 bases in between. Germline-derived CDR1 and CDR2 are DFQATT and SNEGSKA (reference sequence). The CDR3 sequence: CSARDDWRGNTEAFF. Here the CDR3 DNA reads TGCAGTGCTAGAGACGATTGGCGGGGGAACACTGAAGCTTTCTTT.

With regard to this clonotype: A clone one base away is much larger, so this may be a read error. The CDR3: CASSKGGPESEKLIF. The DNA for the CDR3 is TGTGCCAGCAGTAAAGGGGGGCCGGAAAGTGAAAAACTGATTTTT. The rearrangement uses TRBV12-3 or TRBV12-4 and TRBJ1-4, with D perhaps TRBD1 (6 bases). This CDR3 spans 15 amino acids.

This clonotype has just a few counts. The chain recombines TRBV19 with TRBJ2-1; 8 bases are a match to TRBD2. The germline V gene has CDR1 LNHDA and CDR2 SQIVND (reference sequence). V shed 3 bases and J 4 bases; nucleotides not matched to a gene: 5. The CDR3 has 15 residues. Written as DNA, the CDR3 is TGTGCCAGTAGTATTATTAGCGGGGATTACAATGAGCAGTTCTTC. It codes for CASSIISGDYNEQFF.

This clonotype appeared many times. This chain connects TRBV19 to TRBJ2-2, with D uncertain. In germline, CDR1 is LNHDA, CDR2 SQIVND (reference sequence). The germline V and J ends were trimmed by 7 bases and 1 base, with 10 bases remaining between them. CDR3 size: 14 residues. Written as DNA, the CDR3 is TGTGCCAGTAAACTTTCTCTGAACACCGGGGAGCTGTTTTTT. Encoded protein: CASKLSLNTGELFF.

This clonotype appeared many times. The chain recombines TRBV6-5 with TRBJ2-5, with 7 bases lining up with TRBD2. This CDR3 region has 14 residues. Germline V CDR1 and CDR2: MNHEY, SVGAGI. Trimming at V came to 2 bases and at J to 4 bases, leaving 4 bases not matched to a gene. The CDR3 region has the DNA TGTGCCAGCAGTTACGGCGGGGGTGGAGAGACCCAGTACTTC. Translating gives CASSYGGGGETQYF.

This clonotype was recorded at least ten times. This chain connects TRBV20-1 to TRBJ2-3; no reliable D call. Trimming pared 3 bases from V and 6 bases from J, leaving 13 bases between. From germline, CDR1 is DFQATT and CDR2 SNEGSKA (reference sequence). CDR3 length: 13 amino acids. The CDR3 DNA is TGCAGTGCTAGTTTCCCAGGCCGGGATACGCAGTATTTT. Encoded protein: CSASFPGRDTQYF.

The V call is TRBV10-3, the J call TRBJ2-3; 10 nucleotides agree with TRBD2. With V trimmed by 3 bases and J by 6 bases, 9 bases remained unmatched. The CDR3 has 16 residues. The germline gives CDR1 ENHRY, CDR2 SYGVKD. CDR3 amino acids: CAISERLAGASDTQYF. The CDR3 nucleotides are TGTGCCATCAGTGAAAGGCTAGCGGGGGCCTCTGATACGCAGTATTTT.